The present TCR beta chain was sequenced within a study of a mutant IDH1 vaccine in newly diagnosed glioma. Study-wide background: Treated patients, averaging around 40 years, were roughly 60% male and around 38% female. Earlier treatment was radiotherapy, temozolomide, or both, with most getting both.

Described time point: week 35, safety follow-up. Each dose of the vaccine consisted of 300 ug of mutant IDH1 20-mer peptide, with topical imiquimod. This clone was picked up a small number of times. Antigen specificity is unknown. Generated by immunoSEQ multiplex PCR, the TCRdb table keeps only in-frame clones and is missing some. The sample records 40,000 to 55,000 clones, roughly three quarters being singletons. The study, taken as a whole, reports: Pseudoprogression appears to have had no connection to changes in top peripheral T cell clonotypes.

Sequencing used PBMCs, obtained from a glioma patient whose treatment included an IDH1 peptide vaccine. This receptor was identified in a man in his forties or fifties with glioma.

CDR3 in amino acids: CASAEGDGNQPQHF. The DNA for the CDR3 is TGTGCCAGCGCGGAGGGGGACGGAAATCAGCCCCAGCATTTT. This chain joins TRBV6-1 and TRBJ1-5, with D tentatively TRBD1 (6 bases). V was trimmed by 8 bases and J by 4 bases, leaving 15 bases between them. Looked up from germline, CDR1 is MNHNS and CDR2 is SASEGT. This CDR3 contains 14 residues.